This T cell receptor beta chain was retrieved from a study of shared clonotypes between healthy human individuals. Study information: Ranging from 18 to 49 in age, donors were a couple of women and three men. CD4 naive cells filled three plates per donor, CD4 memory three, CD8 naive two and CD8 memory one. General study results and limits: Depth was large, yet rarefaction showed that sorted-subset sequencing was incomplete.

Some clones are missing from TCRdb's copy, which holds only in-frame ones; the method was immunoSEQ multiplex PCR. The table lists under 650,000 clones, 90% to 97% of them singletons. The V gene end was trimmed by 5 bases and the J gene end by 1 base; junction bases not matched to a gene: 17. The CDR3 runs 18 residues. Germline lookup yields CDR1 SGHTA and CDR2 FQGNSA. As for this clone: The antigen remains unidentified. The identical CDR3 is also encoded by other nucleotide sequences in the sample.

The TCR comes from a woman aged 25 to 39 in good health. The chain links TRBV7-2 to TRBJ2-7, with 7 bases aligning to TRBD2. Sequences were obtained from naive CD4+ T cells sorted from blood. Subset: CD45RA+ positively selected. The CDR3 spells CASSLGWGRGLGSYEQYF. CDR3 DNA sequence: TGTGCCAGCAGCCTAGGATGGGGGAGGGGTCTCGGGTCCTACGAGCAGTACTTC.